Reported below is one T cell receptor beta chain. This clonotype appeared many times. Its antigen is currently not known. The input lacks base qualities; no much larger clone sits a single base away. Ophthalmopathy patients had moderately to severely active disease, with a Clinical Activity Score of 3 or more, a NOSPECS grade of 4 or more, and a disease duration of less than 3 months. Exclusion was applied to patients with uncontrolled infections, other autoimmune diseases, pregnancy or lactation. Clinical symptoms, serum thyroxine and TRAb, thyroid ultrasound, and orbital computed tomography formed the basis for the diagnoses. PBMCs were isolated from approximately 10 ml of fresh peripheral blood by Ficoll-Paque density gradient centrifugation. Trizol reagent was used to extract total RNA, and RNA quality was then checked on an Agilent 2100 Bioanalyzer. Amplification of TCR beta CDR3 regions was carried out from RNA transcripts. A first-round RT-PCR of the TCR CDR3 used the HTBI primer set with the Qiagen OneStep RT-PCR kit. The libraries were constructed in a second round of multiplex PCR and then size-selected and purified. Libraries were sequenced paired-end with 100 bp reads on an Illumina HiSeq2000. Processing in the source paper ran as follows. SOAPnuke was used to process the raw data, with reads discarded if the reads contained adapters or uncalled bases, had a mean Phred below 15, or lacked an exact constant-primer or identifier match. High-quality paired reads were merged with COPE v1.2.5, and unique nucleotide sequences were defined as clonotypes. MiTCR v1.1 was used to align clonotypes to the IMGT TRBV, TRBD and TRBJ reference segments. Analysis was restricted to V-J combinations with a frequency above 0.0001, which covered about 99% of repertoires. The TCS score was defined as the ratio of F50 (clonal expansion) to E x V (chaos), calculated using BLOSUM62-based TCRdist between CDR3 peptides within each V-J. Welch's t-statistics and random forest reduced 500 to 650 V-J features to 13, which were used in a naive Bayes classifier (R e1071). TCRdb redid the processing of the public reads, applying fastp at Q25 and MiXCR, and retained in-frame beta chains. Each CDR3 protein gets just one entry, which takes the most common genes and DNA from the rows behind it. The V and J calls were not made by the authors but by TCRdb's processing. For this sample the table gives over 350,000 distinct CDR3 sequences, of which around 15% were detected only once. The ten largest clones add up to about 12% of the sample.

These data are taken from a study of T cells in Graves' hyperthyroidism and ophthalmopathy (dated by TCRdb to between 2019 and 2020). Broadly, across the study: Peripheral blood was sampled at the time of initial diagnosis, prior to any treatment. To identify distinguishing TCR V-J signatures, a discovery cohort of around 100 patients was used, comprising approximately 40 with Graves' ophthalmopathy and around 60 with stable Graves' hyperthyroidism. Whether ophthalmopathy could be predicted prospectively was tested in an independent validation cohort made up of roughly 19 hyperthyroidism patients plus 17 patients who later progressed to ophthalmopathy. The 100 discovery patients were divided at random into training and test sets in a 7:3 ratio. Thyroid tissue and blood T-cell repertoires from six Graves' hyperthyroidism patients were also compared in the study. Following sampling, methimazole starting at 30 mg daily was given to hyperthyroidism patients, and high-dose intravenous methylprednisolone was given to ophthalmopathy patients. According to the paper, TCR Vbeta CDR3 sequencing was carried out on 120 to 150 peripheral blood samples, which came from approximately 41 ophthalmopathy, around 74 hyperthyroidism and about 17 progressor patients.

Findings and caveats that apply to the study as a whole: No statistical method was used to set the sample size in advance, and investigators knew the group allocation. A 13 V-J signature model separated ophthalmopathy from stable hyperthyroidism, with 87.88% sensitivity and just under 84% specificity in cross-validation and 80%/75% in testing. In validation, the model predicted progression to ophthalmopathy with approximately 69% sensitivity and approximately 78% specificity, a median of 6.5 months before onset. Blood samples also contained most of the expanded thyroid clonotypes (frequency above 0.001), which suggests that blood repertoires may reflect thyroid immune responses.

Counted from cysteine to phenylalanine, this CDR3 has 14 amino acids. The CDR3 DNA has 42 bases and is translated from base 1. CDR1 SGHTS and CDR2 YDEGEE were looked up in the germline V gene. A distance of 14 bases separates the germline ends of V and J, which lose 0 bases and 8 bases respectively. This TCR was recovered from a man aged 18 to 30 with Graves' ophthalmopathy. Material for sequencing was blood. Rearrangement joined TRBV5-8 to TRBJ1-2; the D gene is possibly TRBD1, with 6 bases matching. The DNA is as follows: TGTGCCAGCAGCTTGGGGGCAGGGGCAACGGGCTACACCTTC. Its translation is CASSLGAGATGYTF.